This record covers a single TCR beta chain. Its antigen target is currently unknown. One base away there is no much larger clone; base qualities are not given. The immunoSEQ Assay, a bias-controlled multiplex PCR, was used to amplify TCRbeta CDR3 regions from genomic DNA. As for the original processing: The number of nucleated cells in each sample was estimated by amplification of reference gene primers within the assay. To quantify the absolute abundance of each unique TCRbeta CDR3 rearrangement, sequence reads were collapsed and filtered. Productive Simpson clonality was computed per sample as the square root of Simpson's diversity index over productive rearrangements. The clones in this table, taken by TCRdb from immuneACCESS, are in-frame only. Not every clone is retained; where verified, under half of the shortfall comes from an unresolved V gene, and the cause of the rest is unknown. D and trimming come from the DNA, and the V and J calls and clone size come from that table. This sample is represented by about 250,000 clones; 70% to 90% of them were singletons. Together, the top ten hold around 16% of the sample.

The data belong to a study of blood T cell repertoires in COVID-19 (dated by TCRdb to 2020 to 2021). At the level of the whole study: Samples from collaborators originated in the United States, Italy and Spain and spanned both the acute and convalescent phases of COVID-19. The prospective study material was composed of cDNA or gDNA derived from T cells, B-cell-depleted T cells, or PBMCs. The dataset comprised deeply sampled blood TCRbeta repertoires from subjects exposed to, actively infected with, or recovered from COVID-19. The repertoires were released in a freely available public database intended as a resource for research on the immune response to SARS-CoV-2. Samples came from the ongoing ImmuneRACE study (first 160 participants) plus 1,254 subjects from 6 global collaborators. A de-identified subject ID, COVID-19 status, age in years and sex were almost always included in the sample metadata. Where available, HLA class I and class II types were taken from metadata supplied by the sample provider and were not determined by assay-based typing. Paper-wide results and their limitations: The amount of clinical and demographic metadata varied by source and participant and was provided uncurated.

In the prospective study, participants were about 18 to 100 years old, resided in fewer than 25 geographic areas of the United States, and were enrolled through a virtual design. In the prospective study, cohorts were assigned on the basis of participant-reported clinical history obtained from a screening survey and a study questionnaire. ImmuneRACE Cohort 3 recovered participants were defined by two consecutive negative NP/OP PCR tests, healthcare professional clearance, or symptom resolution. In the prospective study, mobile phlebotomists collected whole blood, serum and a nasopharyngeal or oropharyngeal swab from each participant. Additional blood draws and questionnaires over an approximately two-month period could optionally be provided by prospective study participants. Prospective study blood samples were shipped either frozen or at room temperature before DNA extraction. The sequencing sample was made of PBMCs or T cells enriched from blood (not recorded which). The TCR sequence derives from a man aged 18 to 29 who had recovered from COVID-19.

CDR3 sequence: CATSREGRGLTDTQYF. The DNA sequence reads TGTGCCACCAGCAGAGAAGGACGGGGGTTGACAGATACGCAGTATTTT. Recombination linked TRBV15 to TRBJ2-3; the D gene is possibly TRBD2, with 6 bases matching. Counted from cysteine to phenylalanine, this CDR3 has 16 amino acids. CDR3 DNA only is kept here, 48 bases in frame from base 1. V gives up 0 bases and J gives up 3 bases, and the segment between their germline ends measures 13 bases. CDR1 and CDR2 were assigned from the germline V gene (reference sequence) as LNHNV and YYDKDF.